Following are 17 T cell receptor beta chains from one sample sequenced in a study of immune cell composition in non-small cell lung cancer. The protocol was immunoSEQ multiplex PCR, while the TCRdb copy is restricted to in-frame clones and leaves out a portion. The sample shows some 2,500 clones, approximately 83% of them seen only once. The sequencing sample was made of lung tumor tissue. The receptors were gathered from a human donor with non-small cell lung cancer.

This CDR3 is CASSFLAESTYEQYF. The CDR3 nucleotides read TGTGCCAGCAGCTTTTTAGCGGAAAGCACCTACGAGCAGTACTTC. The chain links TRBV7-2 to TRBJ2-7, with D tentatively TRBD2 (6 bases). V was clipped by 3 bases and J by 2 bases, with 14 bases between them. The CDR3 spans 15 residues. Germline assignment: CDR1 SGHTA and CDR2 FQGNSA.

The CDR3, as DNA: TGCGCCAGCAGCCAAGACGCACTAGCGGAATACAATGAGCAGTTCTTC. It is translated as CASSQDALAEYNEQFF. This sequence joins TRBV4-1 and TRBJ2-1, with 8 bases lining up with TRBD2. This CDR3 region has 16 residues. The J segment lost 4 bases and the V segment lost 0 bases, leaving 5 bases of the junction unmatched. Germline V gene lookup returns CDR1 MGHRA and CDR2 YSYEKL.

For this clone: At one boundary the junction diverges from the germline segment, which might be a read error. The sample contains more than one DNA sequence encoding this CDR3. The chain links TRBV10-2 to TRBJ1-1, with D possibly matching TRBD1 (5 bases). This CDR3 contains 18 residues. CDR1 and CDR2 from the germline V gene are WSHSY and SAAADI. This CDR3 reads CASSESFIRTGQGAEAFF. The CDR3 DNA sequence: TGCGCCAGCAGCGAGTCCTTTATACGCACAGGACAAGGGGCTGAAGCTTTCTTT.

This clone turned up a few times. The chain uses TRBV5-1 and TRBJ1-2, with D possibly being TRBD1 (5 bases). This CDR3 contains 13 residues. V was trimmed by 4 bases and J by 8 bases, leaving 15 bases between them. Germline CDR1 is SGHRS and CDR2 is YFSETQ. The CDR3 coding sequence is TGCGCCAGCAGCCTGACGCTACAGGAGGGCTACACCTTC. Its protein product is CASSLTLQEGYTF.

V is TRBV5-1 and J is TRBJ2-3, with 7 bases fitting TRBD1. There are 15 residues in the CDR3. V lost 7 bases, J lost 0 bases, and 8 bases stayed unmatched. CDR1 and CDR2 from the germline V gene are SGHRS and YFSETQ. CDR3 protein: CASHLSTGSTDTQYF. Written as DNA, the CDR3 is TGCGCCAGCCACTTATCGACAGGGAGCACAGATACGCAGTATTTT.

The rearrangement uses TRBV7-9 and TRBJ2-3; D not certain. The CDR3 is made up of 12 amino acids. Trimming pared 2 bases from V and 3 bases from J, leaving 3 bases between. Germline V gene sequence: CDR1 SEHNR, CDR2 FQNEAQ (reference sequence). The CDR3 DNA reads TGTGCCAGCAGCTTACAGACAGATACGCAGTATTTT. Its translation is CASSLQTDTQYF.

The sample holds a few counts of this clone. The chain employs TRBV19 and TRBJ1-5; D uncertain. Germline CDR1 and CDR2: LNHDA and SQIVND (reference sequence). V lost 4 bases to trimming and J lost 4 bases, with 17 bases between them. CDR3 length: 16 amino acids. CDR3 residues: CASSKTPTWPNQPQHF. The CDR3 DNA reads TGTGCCAGTAGTAAGACACCAACCTGGCCTAATCAGCCCCAGCATTTT.

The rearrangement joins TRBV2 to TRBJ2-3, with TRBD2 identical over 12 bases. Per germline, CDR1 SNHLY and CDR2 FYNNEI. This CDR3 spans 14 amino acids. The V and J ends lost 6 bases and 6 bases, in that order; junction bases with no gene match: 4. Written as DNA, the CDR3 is TGTGCCAGCAGGACTAGCGGGAGAGGCGATACGCAGTATTTT. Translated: CASRTSGRGDTQYF.

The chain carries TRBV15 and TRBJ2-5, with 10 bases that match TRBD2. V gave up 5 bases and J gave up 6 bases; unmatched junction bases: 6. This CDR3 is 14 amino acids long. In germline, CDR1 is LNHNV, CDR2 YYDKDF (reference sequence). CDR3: CATSRSGGGQTQYF. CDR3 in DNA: TGTGCCACCAGCCGGAGCGGGGGGGGACAGACCCAGTACTTC.

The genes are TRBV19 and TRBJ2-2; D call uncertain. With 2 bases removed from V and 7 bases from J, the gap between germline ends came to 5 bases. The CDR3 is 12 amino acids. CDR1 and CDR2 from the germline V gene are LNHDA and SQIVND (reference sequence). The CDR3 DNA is TGTGCCAGTAGTATAATCTACGGGGAGCTGTTTTTT. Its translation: CASSIIYGELFF.

In DNA form, the CDR3 reads TGTGCCACCGGGACAGGGCCCTACGAGCAGTACTTC. Protein: CATGTGPYEQYF. The chain carries TRBV15 and TRBJ2-7; 9 bases are a match to TRBD1. The J segment lost 2 bases and the V segment lost 8 bases, leaving 1 base of the junction unmatched. Per the germline V gene, CDR1 is LNHNV and CDR2 is YYDKDF (reference sequence). The CDR3 has 12 amino acids. The full variable domain, in which reference TRBV15 and TRBJ2-7 provide the parts outside the CDR3, is DAMVIQNPRYQVTQFGKPVTLSCSQTLNHNVMYWYQQKSSQAPKLLFHYYDKDFNNEADTPDNFQSRRPNTSFCFLDIRSPGLGDTAMYLCATGTGPYEQYFGPGTRLTVT.

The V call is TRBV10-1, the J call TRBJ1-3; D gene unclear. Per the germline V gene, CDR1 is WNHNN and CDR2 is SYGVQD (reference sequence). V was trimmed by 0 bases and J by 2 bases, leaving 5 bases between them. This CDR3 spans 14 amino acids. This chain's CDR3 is CASSESGPGNTIYF. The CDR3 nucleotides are TGCGCCAGCAGTGAGTCGGGCCCTGGAAACACCATATATTTT.

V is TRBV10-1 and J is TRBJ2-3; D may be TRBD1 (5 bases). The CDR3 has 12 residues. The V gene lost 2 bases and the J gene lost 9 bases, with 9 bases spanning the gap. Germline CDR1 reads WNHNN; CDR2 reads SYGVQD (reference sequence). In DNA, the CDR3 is TGCGCCAGCAGTGAGAATCAGGGCACGCAGTATTTT. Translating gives CASSENQGTQYF.

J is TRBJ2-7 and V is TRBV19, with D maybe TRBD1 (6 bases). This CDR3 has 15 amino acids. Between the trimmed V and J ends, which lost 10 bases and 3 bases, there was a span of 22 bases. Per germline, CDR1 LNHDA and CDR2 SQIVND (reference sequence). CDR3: CANSLGAAALYEQYF. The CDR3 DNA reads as TGTGCCAACAGTCTGGGGGCCGCCGCTCTCTACGAGCAGTACTTC.

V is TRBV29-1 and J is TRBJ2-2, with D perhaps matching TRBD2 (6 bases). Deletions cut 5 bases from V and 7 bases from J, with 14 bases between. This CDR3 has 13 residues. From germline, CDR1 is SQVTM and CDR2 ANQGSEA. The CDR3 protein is CSVSSAGGGELFF. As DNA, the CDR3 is TGCAGCGTTTCGTCAGCGGGTGGCGGGGAGCTGTTTTTT.

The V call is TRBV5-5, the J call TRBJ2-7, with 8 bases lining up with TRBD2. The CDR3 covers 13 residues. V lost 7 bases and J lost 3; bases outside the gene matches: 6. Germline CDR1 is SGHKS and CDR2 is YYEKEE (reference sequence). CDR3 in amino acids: CASGLAGRYEQYF. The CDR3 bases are TGTGCCAGCGGGTTAGCGGGACGCTACGAGCAGTACTTC.

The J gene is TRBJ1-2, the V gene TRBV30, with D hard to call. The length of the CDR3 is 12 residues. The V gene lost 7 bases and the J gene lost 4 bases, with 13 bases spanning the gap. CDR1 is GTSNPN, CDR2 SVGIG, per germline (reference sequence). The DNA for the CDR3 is TGTGCCTCAGGCGGGCAGCCCTATGGCTACACCTTC. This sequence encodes CASGGQPYGYTF.